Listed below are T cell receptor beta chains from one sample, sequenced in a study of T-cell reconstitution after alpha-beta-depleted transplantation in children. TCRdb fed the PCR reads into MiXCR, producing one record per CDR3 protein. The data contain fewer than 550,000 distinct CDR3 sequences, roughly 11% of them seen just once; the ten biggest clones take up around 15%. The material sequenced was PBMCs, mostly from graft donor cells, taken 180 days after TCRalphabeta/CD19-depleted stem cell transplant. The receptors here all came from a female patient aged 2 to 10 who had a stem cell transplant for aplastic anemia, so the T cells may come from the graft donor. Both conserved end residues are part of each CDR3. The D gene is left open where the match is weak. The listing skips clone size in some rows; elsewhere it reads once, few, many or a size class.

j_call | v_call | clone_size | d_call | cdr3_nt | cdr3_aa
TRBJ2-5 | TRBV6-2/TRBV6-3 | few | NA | TGTGCCAGCAGTTACAATCCGGGGGCAGAGACCCAGTACTTC | CASSYNPGAETQYF
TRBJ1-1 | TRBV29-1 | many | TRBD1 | TGCAGCGTCAGACAGGGGTCGAACACTGAAGCTTTCTTT | CSVRQGSNTEAFF
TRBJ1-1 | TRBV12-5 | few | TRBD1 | TGTGCTAGTGGTTTGGTACTGACAGGGGGCAGGATGAACACTGAAGCTTTCTTT | CASGLVLTGGRMNTEAFF
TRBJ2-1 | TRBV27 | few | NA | TGTGCCAGCAGTTTATCGAGGCAGGTGGGGAATGAGCAGTTCTTC | CASSLSRQVGNEQFF
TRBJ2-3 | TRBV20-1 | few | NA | TGCAGTGCTAGTTTAACCAGCCCGCTTACAGATACGCAGTATTTT | CSASLTSPLTDTQYF
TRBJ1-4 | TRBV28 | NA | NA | TGTGCCAGCAGTTTACCCCATCTCCGAGGGAAGGGAAATGAAAAACTGTTTTTT | CASSLPHLRGKGNEKLFF
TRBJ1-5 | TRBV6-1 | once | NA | TGTGCCAGCAGTGGACGTTTCGAGGTTGGAGACATCCCTGGCAGCAATCAGCCCCAGCATTTT | CASSGRFEVGDIPGSNQPQHF
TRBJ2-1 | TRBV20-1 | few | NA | TGCAGTGCCCACGAGCGGGCCCAATCCTACAATGAGCAGTTCTTC | CSAHERAQSYNEQFF
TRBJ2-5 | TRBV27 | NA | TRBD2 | TGTGCCAGCAGTAAGGACCGGGCGGGAGGCCGTGTTAGGCTTCAAGAGACCCAGTACTTC | CASSKDRAGGRVRLQETQYF
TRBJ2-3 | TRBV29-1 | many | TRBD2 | TGCAGCGTCGGTTACCGACTAGCGGGAGCTTCCACAGATACGCAGTATTTT | CSVGYRLAGASTDTQYF
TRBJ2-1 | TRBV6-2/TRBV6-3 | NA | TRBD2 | TGTGCCAGCCGCCAGCGGGAGCCGTACAATGAGCAGTTCTTC | CASRQREPYNEQFF
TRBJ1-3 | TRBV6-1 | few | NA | TGTGCCAGCAGTCCCCTTCGAGCGGTGGCGTCTGGAAACACCATATATTTT | CASSPLRAVASGNTIYF
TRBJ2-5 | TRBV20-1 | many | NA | TGCAGTGCTAGAGATCCGGGAGTTCCCCAAGAGACCCAGTACTTC | CSARDPGVPQETQYF